One T cell receptor beta chain is described in this entry. The repertoire was sequenced with immunoSEQ multiplex PCR; TCRdb's copy has only in-frame clones and lacks some. The profile covers 90,000 or so clones, with 95% appearing a single time and under 0.4% taken by the ten largest. V lost 0 bases and J 2 bases, leaving 7 bases between the germline ends. This CDR3 comprises 14 residues. Germline V gene lookup returns CDR1 LGHNA and CDR2 YSLEER. These data belong to a study of technical replicates of blood from a few donors. This receptor was identified in a human donor in good health. Sequencing was performed on T cells isolated from PBMCs. The genes are TRBV4-3 and TRBJ1-2, with D uncertain. CDR3 protein: CASSQDSLNYGYTF. CDR3 nucleotides: TGCGCCAGCAGCCAAGATTCCCTGAACTATGGCTACACCTTC.